Here is one TCR beta chain with its context. Its antigen is as yet unknown. Into CD45RA+ naive and CD45RA-negative memory subsets, the CD4+ cells were split. CDR1 is SGHKS and CDR2 is YYEKEE in the germline V gene (reference sequence). The CDR3 spans 18 residues. Losses at the gene ends were 4 bases for V and 7 bases for J; bases not matched to a gene: 12. The data stem from a study of shared clonotypes between healthy human individuals. Assay: immunoSEQ multiplex PCR; the TCRdb copy retains only in-frame clones and omits some. The table shows about 710,000 clones, with more than 70% occurring only once. Study-wide findings and caveats: Investigators collected only blood, and repertoires in tissues likely differ. Depth was large, yet rarefaction showed that sorted-subset sequencing was incomplete. Relative to their counterparts shared across all four donors, non-shared clonotypes exhibited diminished generation probabilities.

V gene TRBV5-5 combines with J gene TRBJ2-3, with 16 bases lining up with TRBD2. The source is a young woman in good health. What was sequenced was memory CD4+ T cells sorted from blood. Subset meaning: CD45RA-negative fraction. The CDR3 DNA follows: TGTGCCAGCAGCGTGGGACTAGCGGGAGGGAGGGCCGGTTATACGCAGTATTTT. Residues: CASSVGLAGGRAGYTQYF.